This entry lists 14 T cell receptor beta chains sequenced from one sample in a study of cytomegalovirus exposure and HLA in healthy donors listed by TCRdb under 2017. Library creation used the immunoSEQ multiplex PCR assay. For the multiplex PCR, a mixture combining 60 forward primers for TCR Vbeta segments and 13 reverse primers for TCR Jbeta segments was used. Here the immuneACCESS table is served through TCRdb, limited to in-frame sequences with V and J called. Missing clones are a known gap in these copies; in checked studies unresolved V genes cover under half, and the rest lacks a known reason. The sample table records 95,000 to 150,000 clones; over 75% of these occur just once. 2% to 2.5% of the sample is in the top ten clones. Sequenced sample: PBMCs. These receptors were obtained from a man aged 25 to 40 in good health and CMV-seronegative.

This chain uses TRBV5-4 with TRBJ2-5; 12 positions agree with TRBD2. CDR1 and CDR2 from the germline V gene are SGHNT and YYREEE (reference sequence). The CDR3 has 18 amino acids. J lost 5 bases, V lost 4 bases, and 15 bases had no gene match. CDR3 coding DNA: TGTGCCAGCAGCAGCCTAAAGACTAGCGGGGGCCGAACGGAGACCCAGTACTTC. As protein: CASSSLKTSGGRTETQYF.

The chain combines TRBV6-6 with TRBJ2-7; no clear D gene. Per the germline V gene, CDR1 is MNHNY and CDR2 is SVGAGI (reference sequence). This CDR3 has 12 residues. V was pared by 8 bases and J by 2 bases, with 10 bases between. CDR3 nucleotides: TGTGCCAGCGGTCAACAGACCTACGAGCAGTACTTC. It specifies CASGQQTYEQYF.

The chain couples TRBV14 to TRBJ2-1; possible D gene TRBD1, 5 bases. The CDR3 sequence is 19 residues long. V was pared by 2 bases and J by 2 bases, with 22 bases between. Per germline, CDR1 SGHDN and CDR2 FVKESK. CDR3 nucleotides: TGTGCCAGCAGCCAAAGACCAGGACAAAGACAGACGACCTACAATGAGCAGTTCTTC. Its translation is CASSQRPGQRQTTYNEQFF.

The J gene is TRBJ2-7, the V gene TRBV11-2, with D maybe TRBD1 (6 bases). The ends were cut back, 7 bases at V and 5 bases at J, with 15 bases in the middle. CDR3 length: 13 residues. The germline V gene has CDR1 SGHAT and CDR2 FQNNGV. CDR3 sequence (DNA): TGTGCCAGCACTCACGTCAGGGGTAACGAGCAGTACTTC. The encoded protein is CASTHVRGNEQYF.

J is TRBJ1-2 and V is TRBV5-1; a weak D match, TRBD1 (6 bases). Germline CDR1 is SGHRS and CDR2 is YFSETQ. This CDR3 contains 14 residues. V lost 4 bases, J lost 8 bases, and 18 bases lay in between. CDR3 nucleotide sequence: TGCGCCAGCAGCGAAACAGGGAACCCCAGGGGCTACACCTTC. Translation gives CASSETGNPRGYTF.

This clone was observed a single time. This chain uses TRBV5-1 with TRBJ2-3; possibly TRBD1 for D (6 bases). CDR1 SGHRS and CDR2 YFSETQ come from the germline V gene. The length of the CDR3 is 14 residues. Trimming removed 0 bases at V and 2 bases at J, with 7 bases between. The CDR3 spells CASSLEGVTDTQYF. The CDR3 DNA is TGCGCCAGCAGCTTGGAGGGGGTCACAGATACGCAGTATTTT.

The chain links TRBV5-1 to TRBJ1-1; 9 bases are shared with TRBD1. Trimming took 4 bases from V and 4 from J; bases not matched to a gene: 5. The CDR3 is 14 residues long. CDR1 SGHRS and CDR2 YFSETQ come from the germline V gene. The CDR3 sequence is CASSRTGGVTEAFF. In nucleotides, the CDR3 is TGCGCCAGCAGCCGCACAGGGGGCGTCACTGAAGCTTTCTTT.

The chain recombines TRBV25-1 with TRBJ2-7, with 8 bases aligning to TRBD1. Per the germline V gene, CDR1 is MGHDK and CDR2 is SYGVNS. V lost 2 bases to trimming and J lost 5 bases; unmatched junction nucleotides: 2. The CDR3 totals 13 residues. The CDR3 spells CASSEGQGHEQYF. The CDR3 DNA reads as TGTGCCAGCAGTGAAGGACAGGGCCACGAGCAGTACTTC.

The chain carries TRBV9 and TRBJ2-3; D is uncertain. The V end was cut by 4 bases, the J end by 1 base, with 4 bases between. Germline-derived CDR1 and CDR2 are SGDLS and YYNGEE. The CDR3 has 12 amino acids. DNA of the CDR3: TGTGCCAGCAGCCTCGGCACAGATACGCAGTATTTT. Protein sequence: CASSLGTDTQYF.

In the case of this clone: The junction departs from germline at one end; a sequencing error may be responsible. The J gene is TRBJ2-4, the V gene TRBV30; tentatively, D is TRBD1 (6 bases). The CDR3 runs 15 residues. Germline lookup yields CDR1 GTSNPN and CDR2 SVGIG (reference sequence). The CDR3, as DNA: TGTGCCTGGAGAGCCGGGACAATAGCCAAAAACAGTCAGTACTTC. Translation gives CAWRAGTIAKNSQYF.

The chain couples TRBV10-3 to TRBJ1-2, with D unresolved. Trimming took off 1 base at V and 12 bases at J, with 15 bases between the two ends. Germline V lookup: CDR1 ENHRY, CDR2 SYGVKD. The CDR3 is 13 residues long. CDR3 sequence reads: CAISEYSVKGDTF. The CDR3 DNA follows: TGTGCCATCAGTGAGTACTCAGTTAAGGGAGACACCTTC.

This clone appeared once. The genes are TRBV10-3 and TRBJ1-4; D is ambiguous. The CDR3 covers 14 residues. Germline V CDR1 and CDR2: ENHRY, SYGVKD. V lost 8 bases and J 0 bases, leaving 10 bases between the germline ends. The CDR3 loop is CAIAPTTTNEKLFF. Here the CDR3 DNA reads TGTGCCATCGCGCCCACTACAACTAATGAAAAACTGTTTTTT.

The chain is built from TRBV9 and TRBJ2-5, with TRBD2 matching over 10 bases. V shed 5 bases, J shed 2 bases, and the junction held 12 bases outside the gene matches. Germline CDR1 reads SGDLS; CDR2 reads YYNGEE. This CDR3 has 17 amino acids. The CDR3 spells CASSSPSSGGVQETQYF. CDR3 nucleotides: TGTGCCAGCAGTTCTCCCTCTAGCGGGGGCGTTCAAGAGACCCAGTACTTC.

This clone was observed a few times. V and J are TRBV7-9 and TRBJ2-6; 7 nucleotides align to TRBD2. The CDR3 contains 17 residues. V lost 1 base and J lost 1; bases outside the gene matches: 4. Germline V gene lookup returns CDR1 SEHNR and CDR2 FQNEAQ (reference sequence). The CDR3 reads CASSLGPGGSGANVLTF. Written as DNA, the CDR3 is TGTGCCAGCAGCTTAGGACCGGGGGGATCTGGGGCCAACGTCCTGACTTTC.